These 23 T cell receptor delta chains were all obtained from the same sample, sequenced in a study of Vδ1+ human thymocytes. Their target antigens are unknown. Sequences come from RNA converted to cDNA by reverse transcription. CDR3 amplicons came from multiplex PCR with pooled V-gene forward and constant-region reverse primers. TCRdb reanalyzed the multiplex PCR reads using CATT. The data show about 20,000 delta-chain clones, roughly 7.3% seen once. The study's findings and limits: In the thymus, TRG and TRD repertoires looked highly polyclonal with Gaussian CDR3 lengths.

The sequencing sample was made of Vdelta1+ gamma-delta thymocytes from the thymus. Subset here: FACS-sorted CD3+ TCRalphabeta- TCRVdelta1+ TCRVdelta2- thymocytes. The receptors here all came from a child younger than two who had congenital heart surgery.

By sample fraction, this clone is medium-sized. This chain joins TRDV2 and TRDJ1; 8 bases are shared with TRDD3. Per the germline V gene, CDR1 is GEAIGNYY and CDR2 is EKD. The J segment lost 0 bases and the V segment lost 3 bases, leaving 5 bases of the junction unmatched. The CDR3 loop spans 15 amino acids. The CDR3 region is CACDPVGGYTDKLIF. The CDR3 DNA reads TGTGCCTGTGACCCGGTTGGGGGATACACCGATAAACTCATCTTT.

This clone was seen only a few times. The chain has TRDV1 and TRDJ1; D is ambiguous. This CDR3 is built from 17 residues. The V gene lost 2 bases and the J gene lost 0 bases, with 16 bases spanning the gap. Germline assignment: CDR1 TSWWSYY and CDR2 QGS. CDR3 DNA: TGTGCTCTTGGGGAAGAGAGGTCGACGACGAACACCGATAAACTCATCTTT. Protein product: CALGEERSTTNTDKLIF.

This clone is labeled medium-sized. V and J are TRDV2 and TRDJ1; the match to TRDD3 covers 13 bases. This CDR3 is built from 16 residues. V was clipped by 2 bases and J by 7 bases; unmatched bases: 9. Germline CDR1 and CDR2: GEAIGNYY and EKD. In DNA form, the CDR3 reads TGTGCCTGTGACAACGGACTGGGGGATACGGTCGGTAAACTCATCTTT. The encoded protein is CACDNGLGDTVGKLIF.

This clone has just a few counts. The chain couples TRDV1 to TRDJ1, with 7 nucleotides matching TRDD3. V shed 0 bases, J shed 1 base, and the junction held 14 bases outside the gene matches. Germline V lookup: CDR1 TSWWSYY, CDR2 QGS. The CDR3 runs to 19 residues. The CDR3, as DNA: TGTGCTCTTGGGGAACTAGTCGTCAGTGGGGGAGGCCTCACCGATAAACTCATCTTT. Encoded protein: CALGELVVSGGGLTDKLIF.

This clone was seen more than once but under ten times. This chain joins TRDV1 and TRDJ1; 10 bases align to TRDD3. CDR3 size: 23 residues. The V and J ends lost 4 bases and 2 bases, in that order; junction bases with no gene match: 28. The germline gives CDR1 TSWWSYY, CDR2 QGS. The CDR3 DNA sequence: TGTGCTCTTGGGGCTTCGAGATTAACCCAGTTCGAGAATGGGGGATACAGGACCGATAAACTCATCTTT. Translation: CALGASRLTQFENGGYRTDKLIF.

This clone was detected only a few times. The gene calls are TRDV1 and TRDJ1; maybe TRDD3 (8 bases). The CDR3 length is 20 residues. Germline CDR1 TSWWSYY, CDR2 QGS. V was trimmed by 8 bases and J by 0 bases, leaving 31 bases between them. Here the CDR3 reads CALNFPTILGDTLYTDKLIF. The DNA for the CDR3 is TGTGCTCTTAACTTTCCTACGATTCTTGGGGATACCCTGTACACCGATAAACTCATCTTT.

The rearrangement links TRDV1 to TRDJ1; 13 bases fit TRDD3. Germline CDR1 TSWWSYY, CDR2 QGS. CDR3 size: 23 residues. J gave up 0 bases and V 0 bases, and 19 bases lay outside the gene matches. CDR3 loop: CALGELGPSVLGDTLMYTDKLIF. DNA for the CDR3: TGTGCTCTTGGGGAACTTGGCCCTTCGGTACTGGGGGATACGCTGATGTACACCGATAAACTCATCTTT.

The rearrangement links TRDV1 to TRDJ1; unclear D gene. CDR1 is TSWWSYY, CDR2 QGS, per germline. V shed 2 bases and J shed 0 bases, with 13 bases lying between them. There are 16 residues in the CDR3. The CDR3 loop is CALGEDLTAHTDKLIF. CDR3 bases: TGTGCTCTTGGGGAAGATCTAACGGCCCACACCGATAAACTCATCTTT.

This clone appeared a single time. This rearrangement joins TRDV1 to TRDJ1; tentatively, D is TRDD3 (9 bases). The J gene is not listed in TCRdb, so it was assigned here from a DNA match to germline. The V and J ends lost 2 bases and 2 bases respectively, with 36 bases between them. The CDR3 extends over 23 amino acids. Germline V gives CDR1 TSWWSYY, CDR2 QGS. The CDR3 reads CALGENFLLGEWTGDLQTDKLIF. Written as DNA, the CDR3 is TGTGCTCTTGGGGAAAACTTCCTACTGGGGGAGTGGACTGGGGACCTCCAAACCGATAAACTCATCTTT.

The rearrangement uses TRDV1 and TRDJ1, with TRDD3 matching 8 bases. This CDR3 has 15 residues. The J segment lost 6 bases and the V segment lost 0 bases, leaving 6 bases of the junction unmatched. Germline values: CDR1 TSWWSYY, CDR2 QGS. The DNA for the CDR3 is TGTGCTCTTGGGGAACTACGGGGATACCCCCATAAACTCATCTTT. Its protein is CALGELRGYPHKLIF.

This clone turned up a few times. V is TRDV1 and J is TRDJ1; possible D gene TRDD3, 6 bases. The germline V and J ends were trimmed by 5 bases and 0 bases, with 19 bases remaining between them. This CDR3 spans 17 amino acids. Germline values: CDR1 TSWWSYY, CDR2 QGS. CDR3 sequence (DNA): TGTGCTCTTGGGAAGGGGGGGACAAGGGGCTACACCGATAAACTCATCTTT. Encoded protein: CALGKGGTRGYTDKLIF.

This clone showed up just a few times. The chain is built from TRDV1 and TRDJ1; D possibly corresponds to TRDD3 (5 bases). CDR3 length: 18 residues. Germline CDR1 and CDR2: TSWWSYY and QGS. V was shortened by 2 bases and J by 0 bases, with 19 bases between the two germline ends. The DNA for the CDR3 is TGTGCTCTTGGGGAAGGGGGTTCGAACGACGTGTACACCGATAAACTCATCTTT. This encodes CALGEGGSNDVYTDKLIF.

This clone was found a few times. This chain uses TRDV1 with TRDJ1; 8 bases align to TRDD3. The CDR3 is made up of 17 amino acids. V gave up 2 bases and J gave up 8 bases; unmatched junction bases: 16. CDR1 is TSWWSYY, CDR2 QGS, per germline. The CDR3 DNA is TGTGCTCTTGGGGAAGGTCCTAAAAGGGATACGTCTGACAAACTCATCTTT. Its translation: CALGEGPKRDTSDKLIF.

The rearrangement links TRDV2 to TRDJ3; tentatively, D is TRDD3 (6 bases). The germline V gene encodes CDR1 GEAIGNYY and CDR2 EKD. V was clipped by 1 base and J by 0 bases, with 15 bases between them. The CDR3 extends over 19 amino acids. CDR3 nucleotides: TGTGCCTGTGACACAATGGGGGGCCTGTACTCCTGGGACACCCGACAGATGTTTTTC. Its translation is CACDTMGGLYSWDTRQMFF.

The chain recombines TRDV2 with TRDJ3; a weak D match, TRDD3 (5 bases). The J gene was not available in TCRdb and was assigned here by matching the DNA to germline segments. CDR3 length: 18 residues. Germline V gene lookup returns CDR1 GEAIGNYY and CDR2 EKD. Between the trimmed V and J ends, which lost 1 base and 0 bases, there was a span of 12 bases. The CDR3 loop reads CACDTGGMSSWDTRQMFF. The CDR3 DNA sequence: TGTGCCTGTGACACTGGCGGGATGAGCTCCTGGGACACCCGACAGATGTTTTTC.

The rearrangement uses TRDV1 and TRDJ1; D perhaps matches TRDD3 (6 bases). With 2 bases removed from V and 7 bases from J, the gap between germline ends came to 26 bases. CDR3 length: 18 residues. Germline CDR1 is TSWWSYY and CDR2 is QGS. CDR3 sequence: CALGEYPMVAAGDGKLIF. CDR3 bases: TGTGCTCTTGGGGAATACCCCATGGTGGCTGCGGGGGACGGTAAACTCATCTTT.

The rearrangement links TRDV1 to TRDJ1, with D possibly being TRDD3 (6 bases). Trimming cost V 0 bases and J 0 bases, with 14 bases left between them. CDR3 length: 17 residues. CDR1 is TSWWSYY, CDR2 QGS, per germline. In DNA, the CDR3 is TGTGCTCTTGGGGAACTGGGGGAGACCAAGTACACCGATAAACTCATCTTT. Translation: CALGELGETKYTDKLIF.

The chain employs TRDV1 and TRDJ1, with 12 bases fitting TRDD3. Per the germline V gene, CDR1 is TSWWSYY and CDR2 is QGS. This CDR3 is built from 22 residues. V shed 3 bases, J shed 0 bases, and the junction held 20 bases outside the gene matches. This CDR3 reads CALGDHWVDYWGILSYTDKLIF. As DNA, the CDR3 is TGTGCTCTTGGGGACCATTGGGTGGACTACTGGGGGATACTCAGTTACACCGATAAACTCATCTTT.

V usage is TRDV1 and J usage is TRDJ1, with 7 positions matching TRDD3. Germline assignment: CDR1 TSWWSYY and CDR2 QGS. V gave up 1 base and J gave up 5 bases; unmatched junction bases: 19. This CDR3 is built from 19 residues. In DNA form, the CDR3 reads TGTGCTCTTGGGGAACGCCCCTTAGCTACTACTCTACTGGGGGATAAACTCATCTTT. Its protein is CALGERPLATTLLGDKLIF.

The chain couples TRDV2 to TRDJ1; 9 bases are shared with TRDD3. This CDR3 region has 15 residues. CDR1 is GEAIGNYY and CDR2 is EKD in the germline V gene. With 5 bases clipped from V and 1 base from J, the junction kept 7 bases outside the gene matches. This CDR3 is CACGPYWGTTDKLIF. The CDR3 nucleotides are TGTGCCTGTGGCCCGTACTGGGGGACCACCGATAAACTCATCTTT.

The V gene is TRDV1, the J gene TRDJ1; tentatively, D is TRDD3 (5 bases). Per the germline V gene, CDR1 is TSWWSYY and CDR2 is QGS. Trimming took off 0 bases at V and 8 bases at J, with 34 bases between the two ends. The CDR3 runs to 21 residues. CDR3 amino acids: CALGELIESLKSPGVGPKLIF. CDR3 in DNA: TGTGCTCTTGGGGAACTAATCGAATCCCTTAAAAGTCCGGGGGTGGGTCCGAAACTCATCTTT.

The chain employs TRDV1 and TRDJ1; weak D call: TRDD2 (6 bases). The germline V and J ends were trimmed by 2 bases and 8 bases, with 27 bases remaining between them. Germline CDR1 and CDR2: TSWWSYY and QGS. The CDR3 spans 18 residues. CDR3 in DNA: TGTGCTCTTGGGGAAGAGGTGGGATTTGGTCCTACGGTTCGGAAACTCATCTTT. This codes for CALGEEVGFGPTVRKLIF.

V usage is TRDV1 and J usage is TRDJ1, with 9 bases fitting TRDD3. J lost 8 bases, V lost 1 base, and 32 bases had no gene match. Germline V gene data show CDR1 as TSWWSYY and CDR2 as QGS. The CDR3 covers 23 residues. The DNA for the CDR3 is TGTGCTCTTGGGGAACCCCTCAGGACGTGCCCGCGAGTACTGGGGGACCGACGATCCAAACTCATCTTT. Residues: CALGEPLRTCPRVLGDRRSKLIF.